This T cell receptor beta chain came from a study of lymphopenia after photon versus proton radiotherapy. General study results and limits: Under photons, naive T cells and diversity fell while effector/memory populations rose. Survival link was tested only in deceased patients; proton benefit remains a possibility.

Note on this clone: Its cognate antigen is unknown.

Libraries were prepared by immunoSEQ multiplex PCR; TCRdb keeps only in-frame clonotypes and omits some of them. The data hold 3,500 to 4,500 clones, with about three quarters observed a single time. With 6 bases removed from V and 5 bases from J, the gap between germline ends came to 13 bases. Per the germline V gene, CDR1 is MNHEY and CDR2 is SMNVEV (reference sequence). The CDR3 covers 13 residues. The V and J genes are TRBV27 and TRBJ1-1, with TRBD1 as a possible D gene (5 bases). The sample was peripheral blood, taken from a patient treated with proton-based radiotherapy. The TCR comes from an elderly man with esophageal cancer. This CDR3 is CASSLEGRTEAFF. In DNA, the CDR3 is TGTGCCAGCAGCCTAGAGGGGCGGACTGAAGCTTTCTTT.